Shown below are 4 T cell receptor beta chains from a single sample sequenced in a study of OX40 agonist ivuxolimab in advanced cancers. The data were produced by immunoSEQ multiplex PCR, yet TCRdb's version contains in-frame clones alone and is incomplete. The table records some 48,000 clones, 92% of them present only once. Material: CD4+ or CD8+ T cells sorted from blood, obtained in a trial of the OX40 agonist ivuxolimab. These receptors were taken from an adult with an advanced solid tumor such as melanoma, head and neck, liver or kidney cancer.

The chain combines TRBV7-9 with TRBJ1-6, with 7 bases that match TRBD1. The CDR3 spans 14 residues. CDR1 and CDR2 from the germline V gene are SEHNR and FQNEAQ (reference sequence). Trimming removed 6 bases from V and 10 bases from J; junction bases left unmatched: 9. The CDR3 nucleotides read TGTGCCAGCAGTTGGGAAGGGGGCCGGTCACCCCTCCACTTT. It yields the protein CASSWEGGRSPLHF.

Note on this clone: The sample contains more than one DNA sequence encoding this CDR3. The V and J genes are TRBV5-1 and TRBJ1-1; D is ambiguous. The CDR3 runs to 11 residues. Germline V gene data show CDR1 as SGHRS and CDR2 as YFSETQ. Deletions cut 4 bases from V and 5 bases from J, with 6 bases between. The chain's CDR3 is CASSLGTEAFF. The CDR3 DNA reads TGCGCCAGCAGCCTAGGGACTGAAGCTTTCTTT.

This rearrangement joins TRBV6-1 to TRBJ2-1; no definite D call. With 0 bases removed from V and 7 bases from J, the gap between germline ends came to 7 bases. Germline CDR1 MNHNS, CDR2 SASEGT. The CDR3 spans 13 residues. The DNA for the CDR3 is TGTGCCAGCAGTGAAGCGTGGGTAAATGAGCAGTTCTTC. It codes for CASSEAWVNEQFF.

This chain joins TRBV11-2 and TRBJ1-4; TRBD1 agrees at 11 bases. The V gene's germline CDR1 is SGHAT and CDR2 FQNNGV. The trim removed 6 bases at V and 2 bases at J, leaving 8 bases unmatched. The CDR3 totals 17 residues. The CDR3 is CASRPGTGGETNEKLFF. CDR3 nucleotide sequence: TGTGCCAGCAGGCCAGGGACAGGGGGGGAGACTAATGAAAAACTGTTTTTT.